The 25 T cell receptor beta chains below come from one sample, sequenced in a study of cytomegalovirus exposure and HLA in healthy donors. Primers: 60 Vbeta forward and 13 Jbeta reverse. Sequenced by immunoSEQ multiplex PCR; TCRdb stores in-frame clones only, minus some. The table includes 95,000 to 100,000 clones, under 85% detected once. The sequenced material came from PBMCs. These receptors were collected from a man aged 35-49 years in good health and CMV-seronegative.

The rearrangement links TRBV11-2 to TRBJ2-1; 11 positions match TRBD2. V shed 3 bases and J 9 bases; nucleotides not matched to a gene: 7. Germline loops: CDR1 SGHAT, CDR2 FQNNGV. There are 15 residues in the CDR3. CDR3 coding DNA: TGTGCCAGCAGCTTTAGCGGGGGGGCCCGTTCTGAGCAGTTCTTC. This translates into CASSFSGGARSEQFF.

The rearrangement joins TRBV2 to TRBJ2-3, with 7 bases lining up with TRBD2. CDR1 SNHLY and CDR2 FYNNEI come from the germline V gene. This CDR3 spans 15 amino acids. Unmatched junction bases numbered 7, after V lost 5 bases and J lost 2 bases. The DNA of the CDR3 is TGTGCCAGCAGTATGCGCGGGGGAGCCACAGATACGCAGTATTTT. Encoded protein: CASSMRGGATDTQYF.

The chain has TRBV9 and TRBJ2-1; a possible D gene is TRBD2 (6 bases). The germline V and J ends were trimmed by 3 bases and 10 bases, with 11 bases remaining between them. The CDR3 sequence is 12 residues long. The V gene's germline CDR1 is SGDLS and CDR2 YYNGEE. The DNA for the CDR3 is TGTGCCAGCAGCGGGTTCAGCGGGGAGCAGTTCTTC. Protein product: CASSGFSGEQFF.

The rearrangement joins TRBV30 to TRBJ1-3, with D possibly matching TRBD1 (6 bases). The V gene lost 1 base and the J gene lost 4 bases, with 14 bases spanning the gap. The CDR3 has 15 residues. Germline CDR1 and CDR2: GTSNPN and SVGIG (reference sequence). CDR3 residues: CAWSEGGVLGNTIYF. CDR3 DNA: TGTGCCTGGAGTGAAGGGGGAGTCTTAGGAAACACCATATATTTT.

The V and J genes are TRBV6-1 and TRBJ2-5; possibly TRBD1 for D (6 bases). The CDR3 contains 15 residues. Germline values: CDR1 MNHNS, CDR2 SASEGT. Trimming took off 5 bases at V and 1 base at J, with 14 bases between the two ends. CDR3 sequence reads: CASSPEDRSQETQYF. As DNA, the CDR3 is TGTGCCAGCAGTCCCGAAGACAGGAGCCAAGAGACCCAGTACTTC.

The J gene is TRBJ2-5, the V gene TRBV10-2; D remains unclear. The germline V and J ends were trimmed by 6 bases and 11 bases, with 10 bases remaining between them. This CDR3 is 10 amino acids long. Germline V gives CDR1 WSHSY, CDR2 SAAADI. DNA of the CDR3: TGCGCCAGCAGCCACCGAGAGCAGTACTTC. Its translation: CASSHREQYF.

This chain links TRBV7-9 with TRBJ1-1; D unclear. V lost 5 bases and J 8 bases, leaving 18 bases between the germline ends. Looked up from germline, CDR1 is SEHNR and CDR2 is FQNEAQ (reference sequence). The CDR3 is made up of 14 amino acids. In nucleotides, the CDR3 is TGTGCCAGCAGCCCTAGTTTTGTGGCTGCAGAAGCTTTCTTT. Its translation: CASSPSFVAAEAFF.

The V call is TRBV2, the J call TRBJ1-1; TRBD1 matches at 9 bases. Germline trimming cut 3 bases from V and 4 bases from J; bases unmatched to any gene: 3. The CDR3 is 14 residues long. Germline CDR1 SNHLY, CDR2 FYNNEI. For the CDR3, the DNA is TGTGCCAGCAGTGAGAGGACAGGGGCCACTGAAGCTTTCTTT. Translation gives CASSERTGATEAFF.

This clone showed up just a few times. The V gene is TRBV9, the J gene TRBJ1-2, with 9 bases identical to TRBD1. This CDR3 region has 14 residues. Germline V lookup: CDR1 SGDLS, CDR2 YYNGEE. V gave up 7 bases and J gave up 6 bases; unmatched junction bases: 10. CDR3 protein: CASWRGQGIHGYTF. The CDR3 bases are TGTGCCAGCTGGAGAGGACAGGGGATACATGGCTACACCTTC. The variable domain in full, with the rest retrieved from reference TRBV9 and TRBJ1-2, is DSGVTQTPKHLITATGQRVTLRCSPRSGDLSVYWYQQSLDQGLQFLIQYYNGEERAKGNILERFSAQQFPDLHSELNLSSLELGDSALYFCASWRGQGIHGYTFGSGTRLTVV.

As regards this clone: The sample contains more than one DNA sequence encoding this CDR3. The chain employs TRBV28 and TRBJ1-6; the match to TRBD1 covers 7 bases. CDR3 length: 15 amino acids. CDR1 is MDHEN, CDR2 SYDVKM, per germline. V trimming: 3 bases; J trimming: 6 bases; junction bases outside the gene matches: 5. The CDR3 sequence is CASSLGDRRNSPLHF. CDR3 nucleotides: TGTGCCAGCAGTTTGGGGGACAGACGTAATTCACCCCTCCACTTT.

The chain couples TRBV27 to TRBJ1-1; TRBD1 matches 8 bases. Germline V lookup: CDR1 MNHEY, CDR2 SMNVEV (reference sequence). Losses at the gene ends were 5 bases for V and 7 bases for J; bases not matched to a gene: 9. CDR3 length: 14 amino acids. The CDR3: CASSPRDRTYEAFF. The CDR3 coding sequence is TGTGCCAGCAGTCCCCGGGACAGGACTTATGAAGCTTTCTTT.

This clone was seen a few times. V is TRBV6-5 and J is TRBJ2-1; 9 bases match TRBD1. Germline V gene lookup returns CDR1 MNHEY and CDR2 SVGAGI. The CDR3 totals 15 residues. V lost 8 bases to trimming and J lost 1 base; unmatched junction nucleotides: 6. The CDR3 sequence is CASRPGTGSYNEQFF. Written as DNA, the CDR3 is TGTGCCAGCCGACCCGGGACAGGGTCCTACAATGAGCAGTTCTTC.

The chain combines TRBV29-1 with TRBJ2-3; D perhaps matches TRBD1 (5 bases). CDR1 and CDR2 from the germline V gene are SQVTM and ANQGSEA. Trimming took off 5 bases at V and 1 base at J, with 7 bases between the two ends. The CDR3 spans 12 residues. DNA of the CDR3: TGCAGCGTTACGACAGGCACAGATACGCAGTATTTT. It codes for CSVTTGTDTQYF.

This clone showed up just a few times. This chain connects TRBV6-5 to TRBJ2-7; D is possibly TRBD2 (7 bases). The CDR3 contains 15 residues. V lost 5 bases to trimming and J lost 4 bases, with 18 bases between them. Per the germline V gene, CDR1 is MNHEY and CDR2 is SVGAGI. The CDR3 bases are TGTGCCAGCAGTCCACCGAGGGGGGGGCAATACGAGCAGTACTTC. Its translation: CASSPPRGGQYEQYF.

The rearrangement links TRBV18 to TRBJ1-5, with a possible D match to TRBD1 (5 bases). From germline, CDR1 is KGHSH and CDR2 LQKENI. This CDR3 has 14 residues. Deletions cut 5 bases from V and 10 bases from J, with 18 bases between. For the CDR3, the DNA is TGTGCCAGCTCAACTCTCGGGGGGGGAGAACCCCAGCATTTT. Translating gives CASSTLGGGEPQHF.

The chain combines TRBV27 with TRBJ2-3; TRBD2 aligns across 14 bases. The CDR3 has 16 amino acids. The germline V gene has CDR1 MNHEY and CDR2 SMNVEV (reference sequence). V shed 6 bases and J 1 base; nucleotides not matched to a gene: 3. CDR3 bases: TGTGCCAGCAGGACTAGCGGGGGGGACCGCACAGATACGCAGTATTTT. Translation: CASRTSGGDRTDTQYF.

V and J are TRBV28 and TRBJ2-3; 7 nucleotides line up with TRBD2. The germline V gene has CDR1 MDHEN and CDR2 SYDVKM. J was trimmed by 5 bases and V by 7 bases; bases with no gene match: 6. The CDR3 loop spans 13 amino acids. CDR3 DNA sequence: TGTGCCAGCACCGTGGGGGGGGGAGATACGCAGTATTTT. Translation: CASTVGGGDTQYF.

This sequence joins TRBV2 and TRBJ1-4; 7 bases match TRBD1. After removal of 1 base from V and 8 bases from J, the junction contained 7 bases not matched to a gene. Per germline, CDR1 SNHLY and CDR2 FYNNEI. There are 15 residues in the CDR3. The CDR3 here is CASSEDRQGWEKLFF. DNA for the CDR3: TGTGCCAGCAGTGAAGATCGACAGGGCTGGGAAAAACTGTTTTTT.

CDR3 DNA: TGTGCCAGCAGGAGCCCCGGGACAGGGAAGAACACTGAAGCTTTCTTT. Translation: CASRSPGTGKNTEAFF. The chain couples TRBV7-2 to TRBJ1-1; 9 nucleotides match TRBD1. The V and J ends lost 6 bases and 1 base, in that order; junction bases with no gene match: 9. The germline V gene encodes CDR1 SGHTA and CDR2 FQGNSA. This CDR3 is built from 16 residues.

The CDR3: CASSLDRAAGSSYEQYF. DNA for the CDR3: TGTGCCAGCAGCTTAGACAGGGCTGCTGGAAGCTCCTACGAGCAGTACTTC. The chain has TRBV7-9 and TRBJ2-5; maybe TRBD1 (6 bases). Judging by the DNA end, TRBJ2-7 fits better; the J call may be wrong. Germline CDR1 SEHNR, CDR2 FQNEAQ (reference sequence). CDR3 length: 17 amino acids.

The genes are TRBV12-5 and TRBJ2-3; 8 nucleotides agree with TRBD2. With V trimmed by 0 bases and J by 6 bases, 5 bases remained unmatched. CDR1 and CDR2 from the germline V gene are LGHNT and FRNRAP. The CDR3 runs to 15 residues. The CDR3 protein is CASGLVPGGWDTQYF. The CDR3, as DNA: TGTGCTAGTGGTTTGGTACCGGGGGGGTGGGATACGCAGTATTTT.

The J gene is TRBJ1-1, the V gene TRBV7-8; 7 bases map to TRBD1. V lost 4 bases, J lost 1 base, and 6 bases stayed unmatched. Germline V lookup: CDR1 SGHVS, CDR2 FQNEAQ. This CDR3 is built from 15 residues. The CDR3 region is CASSSSGTANTEAFF. CDR3 DNA: TGTGCCAGCAGCTCCTCCGGGACAGCGAACACTGAAGCTTTCTTT. Based on the CDR3 plus reference TRBV7-8 and TRBJ1-1, the full variable domain is GAGVSQSPRYKVAKRGQDVALRCDPISGHVSLFWYQQALGQGPEFLTYFQNEAQLDKSGLPSDRFFAERPEGSVSTLKIQRTQQEDSAVYLCASSSSGTANTEAFFGQGTRLTVV.

Remarks on this clone: Other nucleotide sequences in the sample specify the same CDR3. The CDR3 bases are TGTGCCAGTAGGAGACAGGGGAGAAACACTGAAGCTTTCTTT. This encodes CASRRQGRNTEAFF. This chain joins TRBV19 and TRBJ1-1; TRBD1 aligns across 8 bases. V gave up 6 bases and J gave up 2 bases; unmatched junction bases: 5. The CDR3 runs 14 residues. Germline V lookup: CDR1 LNHDA, CDR2 SQIVND (reference sequence).

The CDR3: CASSLTGQGKEKLFF. In DNA form, the CDR3 reads TGCGCCAGCAGCTTGACCGGACAGGGTAAAGAAAAACTGTTTTTT. The chain has TRBV5-1 and TRBJ1-4; 8 bases are a match to TRBD1. There are 15 residues in the CDR3. V lost 1 base, J lost 8 bases, and 7 bases stayed unmatched. Looked up from germline, CDR1 is SGHRS and CDR2 is YFSETQ.

This clone has a single count. This chain joins TRBV28 and TRBJ2-7, with D maybe TRBD1 (7 bases). Germline CDR1 MDHEN, CDR2 SYDVKM. The CDR3 spans 13 residues. V was clipped by 3 bases and J by 6 bases, with 12 bases between them. This CDR3 is CASSFPQGGEQYV. The CDR3 DNA is TGTGCCAGCAGTTTCCCCCAGGGGGGCGAGCAGTACGTC.